This paragraph reports one T cell receptor beta chain. Its cognate antigen is unknown. This sample is part of a study of T-cell memory formation after mild COVID-19. In the study overall: Largely donor-specific TCR clusters were found. The study, taken as a whole, reports: Prior to infection, memory already included some responding clones, suggesting cross-reactive memory joined.

TCRdb passed the 5' RACE reads through MiXCR, listing each CDR3 protein once. The sample consists of 310,000 or so distinct CDR3 sequences, more than 15% of them appearing once. The CDR3 totals 13 residues. V was clipped by 2 bases and J by 8 bases, with 15 bases between them. Germline values: CDR1 DFQATT, CDR2 SNEGSKA (reference sequence). This receptor was obtained from a man between 18 and 29 years old who had mild COVID-19 (a few samples of this study predate the infection). Cell type and time point are not known. The sample comprised PBMCs or a T cell subset sorted from them (not recorded which). The chain is built from TRBV20-1 and TRBJ1-2; D is perhaps TRBD1 (6 bases). This CDR3 reads CSARNTGLEGYTF. In DNA, the CDR3 is TGCAGTGCTAGAAACACAGGGTTGGAGGGCTACACCTTC.